One sample yielded the 18 T cell receptor beta chains listed below, sequenced in a study of shared clonotypes between healthy human individuals. This table comes from immunoSEQ multiplex PCR, and its TCRdb copy is limited to in-frame clones, with some not included. The sample lists about a million clones; 65% to 80% were seen once. The sample consisted of memory CD4+ T cells sorted from blood. The subset here: CD45RA-negative fraction. The receptors originated from a man younger than 35 in good health.

This clone came up a few times. V and J are TRBV30 and TRBJ2-7; D is perhaps TRBD1 (6 bases). V gave up 2 bases and J gave up 2 bases, with 13 bases separating them. The CDR3 is 14 amino acids. Germline CDR1 reads GTSNPN; CDR2 reads SVGIG (reference sequence). CDR3 nucleotides: TGTGCCTGGAGTCTCGCAGGGGTCCCCTACGAGCAGTACTTC. Protein: CAWSLAGVPYEQYF.

The V gene is TRBV5-1, the J gene TRBJ1-1, with a tentative D call TRBD1 (6 bases). V was clipped by 4 bases and J by 0 bases, with 10 bases between them. Germline V gives CDR1 SGHRS, CDR2 YFSETQ. There are 14 residues in the CDR3. CDR3 in DNA: TGCGCCAGCAGCACGGACAGACTGAACACTGAAGCTTTCTTT. Encoded protein: CASSTDRLNTEAFF.

The chain couples TRBV10-3 to TRBJ2-3; D gene ambiguous. The CDR3 loop spans 11 amino acids. Trimming stripped 7 bases from V and 6 bases from J, with 8 bases between. Germline loops: CDR1 ENHRY, CDR2 SYGVKD. The CDR3 coding sequence is TGTGCCATCAAAAGCGTTGATACGCAGTATTTT. It specifies CAIKSVDTQYF.

CDR3 in DNA: TGTGCCAGCAGCGCCCCCGCCCAGGCGGGGGGGCCTGAGACCCAGTACTTC. Translating gives CASSAPAQAGGPETQYF. The chain uses TRBV9 and TRBJ2-5, with 9 bases matching TRBD2. V shed 3 bases and J 5 bases; nucleotides not matched to a gene: 14. Germline V gene data show CDR1 as SGDLS and CDR2 as YYNGEE. This CDR3 has 17 residues.

As for this clone: This CDR3 is also generated by other DNA sequences in the sample. V and J are TRBV9 and TRBJ1-4; D remains ambiguous. Between the trimmed V and J ends, which lost 0 bases and 7 bases, there was a span of 7 bases. The CDR3 is 13 residues long. Germline CDR1 reads SGDLS; CDR2 reads YYNGEE. In nucleotides, the CDR3 is TGTGCCAGCAGCGTAGATTTTGGTGAAAAACTGTTTTTT. Residues: CASSVDFGEKLFF.

The chain carries TRBV2 and TRBJ1-1, with no clear D. CDR1 and CDR2 (germline): SNHLY, FYNNEI. V was pared by 5 bases and J by 2 bases, with 6 bases between. This CDR3 is built from 12 residues. CDR3 protein: CASSSVNTEAFF. CDR3 in DNA: TGTGCCAGCAGTTCAGTCAACACTGAAGCTTTCTTT.

The J gene is TRBJ2-7, the V gene TRBV5-6; 14 nucleotides agree with TRBD2. CDR1 and CDR2 from the germline V gene are SGHDT and YYEEEE. The J segment lost 6 bases and the V segment lost 4 bases, leaving 0 bases of the junction unmatched. This CDR3 is built from 13 residues. DNA of the CDR3: TGTGCCAGCAGCGGACTAGCGGGAGGCGAGCAGTACTTC. This translates into CASSGLAGGEQYF.

The table lists this clone with a few counts. The chain has TRBV6-5 and TRBJ1-2; 9 bases agree with TRBD1. The CDR3 runs 14 residues. Per the germline V gene, CDR1 is MNHEY and CDR2 is SVGAGI. With 7 bases clipped from V and 5 bases from J, the junction kept 8 bases outside the gene matches. The CDR3 nucleotides read TGTGCCAGCAATGGATACGGGACAGGGTATGGCTACACCTTC. Amino acid sequence: CASNGYGTGYGYTF.

This clone showed up just once. The CDR3 sequence: CASSYARTGTQYF. DNA for the CDR3: TGTGCCAGCAGTTACGCACGCACGGGGACCCAGTACTTC. V gene TRBV6-5 combines with J gene TRBJ2-5; the D is unclear. The germline gives CDR1 MNHEY, CDR2 SVGAGI. Trimming cost V 2 bases and J 7 bases, with 11 bases left between them. The CDR3 is 13 residues long.

This rearrangement joins TRBV30 to TRBJ1-2; a weak D match, TRBD1 (5 bases). The CDR3 covers 15 residues. The germline gives CDR1 GTSNPN, CDR2 SVGIG (reference sequence). Trimming removed 0 bases at V and 4 bases at J, with 15 bases between. For the CDR3, the DNA is TGTGCCTGGAGTGTTGGAGGGGCGTATGGCTATGGCTACACCTTC. Its translation: CAWSVGGAYGYGYTF.

The CDR3 region is CASSFTLQETQYF. The CDR3, as DNA: TGCGCCAGCAGCTTCACTCTCCAAGAGACCCAGTACTTC. V and J are TRBV5-1 and TRBJ2-5; D ambiguous. The CDR3 is 13 residues long. CDR1 and CDR2 (germline): SGHRS, YFSETQ. Trimming shortened V by 2 bases and J by 1 base, and 6 bases separated the two germline ends.

This clone was counted between two and nine times. V gene TRBV15 combines with J gene TRBJ2-3; 10 nucleotides match TRBD2. V gave up 1 base and J gave up 6 bases; unmatched junction bases: 4. The CDR3 length is 15 residues. Germline CDR1 LNHNV, CDR2 YYDKDF (reference sequence). The chain's CDR3 is CATSRVTSGADTQYF. CDR3 coding DNA: TGTGCCACCAGCAGAGTTACTAGCGGGGCGGATACGCAGTATTTT.

The J gene is TRBJ2-7, the V gene TRBV14; D is possibly TRBD2 (6 bases). This CDR3 region has 15 residues. Germline CDR1 is SGHDN and CDR2 is FVKESK. The V end was cut by 4 bases, the J end by 5 bases, with 18 bases between. The CDR3 DNA reads TGTGCCAGCAGCCGCGCGGAGACTAGGTGGGACGAGCAGTACTTC. Residues: CASSRAETRWDEQYF.

The gene calls are TRBV27 and TRBJ2-7; weak D call: TRBD1 (6 bases). The CDR3 contains 16 residues. Per the germline V gene, CDR1 is MNHEY and CDR2 is SMNVEV (reference sequence). The germline V and J ends were trimmed by 5 bases and 2 bases, with 19 bases remaining between them. This CDR3 is CASSPLGGRAAYEQYF. As DNA, the CDR3 is TGTGCCAGCAGTCCTTTAGGGGGACGGGCAGCCTACGAGCAGTACTTC.

This clone appeared a few times. The rearrangement joins TRBV9 to TRBJ2-5, with D uncertain. Per germline, CDR1 SGDLS and CDR2 YYNGEE. The CDR3 totals 16 residues. With 3 bases removed from V and 5 bases from J, the gap between germline ends came to 20 bases. CDR3 protein: CASSAEVGKGAETQYF. CDR3 DNA: TGTGCCAGCAGCGCCGAGGTGGGGAAAGGCGCCGAGACCCAGTACTTC.

This clone was recorded a few times. The chain links TRBV2 to TRBJ2-3; 8 positions match TRBD2. The V and J ends lost 7 bases and 4 bases, in that order; junction bases with no gene match: 7. The CDR3 is made up of 14 amino acids. From germline, CDR1 is SNHLY and CDR2 FYNNEI. The CDR3 nucleotides are TGTGCCAGCATCAGAGTAGCGGGACCAGATACGCAGTATTTT. It yields the protein CASIRVAGPDTQYF.

The rearrangement uses TRBV11-2 and TRBJ2-3, with 10 nucleotides matching TRBD2. With V trimmed by 5 bases and J by 4 bases, 6 bases remained unmatched. The length of the CDR3 is 15 residues. The V gene's germline CDR1 is SGHAT and CDR2 FQNNGV. CDR3 coding DNA: TGTGCCAGCAGCCAAAGCGGGAGGGTTCCAGATACGCAGTATTTT. Amino acids: CASSQSGRVPDTQYF.

This clone was seen ten or more times. The chain has TRBV10-3 and TRBJ1-3, with unresolved D. The CDR3 is made up of 15 amino acids. V was cut by 3 bases and J by 0 bases, with 9 bases left in between. CDR1 and CDR2 (germline): ENHRY, SYGVKD. CDR3: CAISDGTSSGNTIYF. In nucleotides, the CDR3 is TGTGCCATCAGTGATGGCACTAGCTCTGGAAACACCATATATTTT.